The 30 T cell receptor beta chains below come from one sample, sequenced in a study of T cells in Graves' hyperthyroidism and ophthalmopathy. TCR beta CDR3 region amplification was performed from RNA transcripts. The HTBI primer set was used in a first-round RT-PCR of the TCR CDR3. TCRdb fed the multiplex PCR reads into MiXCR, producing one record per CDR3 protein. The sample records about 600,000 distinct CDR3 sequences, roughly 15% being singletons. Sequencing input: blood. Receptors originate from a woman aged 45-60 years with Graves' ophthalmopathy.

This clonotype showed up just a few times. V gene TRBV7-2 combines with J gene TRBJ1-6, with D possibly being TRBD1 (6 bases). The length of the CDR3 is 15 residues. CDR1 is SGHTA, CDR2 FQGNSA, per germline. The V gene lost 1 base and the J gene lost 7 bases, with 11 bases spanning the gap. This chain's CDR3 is CASSLEPGVNSPLHF. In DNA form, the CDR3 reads TGTGCCAGCAGCTTAGAACCAGGGGTCAATTCACCCCTCCACTTT.

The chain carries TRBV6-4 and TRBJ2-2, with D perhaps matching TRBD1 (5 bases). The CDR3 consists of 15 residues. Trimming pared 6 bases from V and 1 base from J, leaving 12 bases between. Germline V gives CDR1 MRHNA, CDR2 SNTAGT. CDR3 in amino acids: CASRQVAGNTGELFF. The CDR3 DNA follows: TGTGCCAGCAGACAGGTAGCCGGGAACACCGGGGAGCTGTTTTTT.

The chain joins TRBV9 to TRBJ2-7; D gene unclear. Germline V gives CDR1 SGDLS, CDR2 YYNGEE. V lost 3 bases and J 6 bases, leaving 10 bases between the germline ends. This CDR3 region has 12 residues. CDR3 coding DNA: TGTGCCAGCAGCGGCGTGGGTGGCGAGCAGTACTTC. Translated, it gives CASSGVGGEQYF. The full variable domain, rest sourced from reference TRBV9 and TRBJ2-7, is DSGVTQTPKHLITATGQRVTLRCSPRSGDLSVYWYQQSLDQGLQFLIQYYNGEERAKGNILERFSAQQFPDLHSELNLSSLELGDSALYFCASSGVGGEQYFGPGTRLTVT.

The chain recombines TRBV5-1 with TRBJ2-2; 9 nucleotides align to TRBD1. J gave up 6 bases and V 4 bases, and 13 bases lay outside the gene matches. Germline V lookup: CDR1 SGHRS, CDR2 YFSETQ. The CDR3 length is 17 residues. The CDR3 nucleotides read TGCGCCAGCAGCAGGACAGGGGCAGGAACGGCGGCCGGGGAGCTGTTTTTT. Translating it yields CASSRTGAGTAAGELFF.

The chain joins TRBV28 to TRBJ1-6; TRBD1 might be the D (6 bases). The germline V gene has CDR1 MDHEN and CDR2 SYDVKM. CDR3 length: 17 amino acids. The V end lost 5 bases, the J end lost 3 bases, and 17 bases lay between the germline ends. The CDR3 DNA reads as TGTGCCAGCAGTCCTAGCGGGGGGGCCCACTATAATTCACCCCTCCACTTT. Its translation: CASSPSGGAHYNSPLHF.

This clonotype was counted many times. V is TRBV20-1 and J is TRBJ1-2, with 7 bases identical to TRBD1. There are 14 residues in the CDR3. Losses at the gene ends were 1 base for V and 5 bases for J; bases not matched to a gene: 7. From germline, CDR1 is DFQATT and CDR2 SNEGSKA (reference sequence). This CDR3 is CSARVGGQPYGYTF. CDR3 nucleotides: TGCAGTGCTAGAGTCGGGGGACAGCCGTATGGCTACACCTTC.

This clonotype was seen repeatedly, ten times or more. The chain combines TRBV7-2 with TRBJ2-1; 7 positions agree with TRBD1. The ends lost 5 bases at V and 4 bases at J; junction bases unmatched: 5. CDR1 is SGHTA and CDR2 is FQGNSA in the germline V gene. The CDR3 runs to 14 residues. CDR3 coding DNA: TGTGCCAGCAGCCCCGGGACAGAGTACAATGAGCAGTTCTTC. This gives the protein CASSPGTEYNEQFF.

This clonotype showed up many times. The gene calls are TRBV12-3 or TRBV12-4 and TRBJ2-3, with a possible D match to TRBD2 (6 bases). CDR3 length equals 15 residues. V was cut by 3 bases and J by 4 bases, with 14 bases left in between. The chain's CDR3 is CASSFAGYEADTQYF. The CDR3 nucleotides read TGTGCCAGCAGTTTTGCGGGGTATGAGGCAGATACGCAGTATTTT.

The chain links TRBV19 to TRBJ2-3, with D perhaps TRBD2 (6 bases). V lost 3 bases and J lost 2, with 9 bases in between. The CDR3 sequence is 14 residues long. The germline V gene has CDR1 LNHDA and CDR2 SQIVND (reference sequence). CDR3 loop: CASSIRGFTDTQYF. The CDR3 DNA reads TGTGCCAGTAGTATTCGGGGGTTCACAGATACGCAGTATTTT.

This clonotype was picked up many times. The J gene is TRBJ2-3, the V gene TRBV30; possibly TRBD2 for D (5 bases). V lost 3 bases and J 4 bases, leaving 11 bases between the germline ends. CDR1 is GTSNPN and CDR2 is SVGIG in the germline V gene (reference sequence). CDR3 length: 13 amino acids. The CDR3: CAWSRLAADTQYF. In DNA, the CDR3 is TGTGCCTGGAGCAGGCTAGCCGCAGATACGCAGTATTTT.

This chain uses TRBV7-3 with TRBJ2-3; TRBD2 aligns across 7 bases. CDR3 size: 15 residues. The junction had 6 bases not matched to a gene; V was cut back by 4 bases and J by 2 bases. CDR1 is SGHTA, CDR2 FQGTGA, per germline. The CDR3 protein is CASSSGRLATDTQYF. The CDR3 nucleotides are TGTGCCAGCAGCTCAGGGAGACTAGCCACAGATACGCAGTATTTT.

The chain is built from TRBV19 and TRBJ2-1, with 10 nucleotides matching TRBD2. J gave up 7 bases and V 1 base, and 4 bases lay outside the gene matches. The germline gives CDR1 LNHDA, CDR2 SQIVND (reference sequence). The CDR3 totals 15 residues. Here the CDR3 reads CASSIVAGGINEQFF. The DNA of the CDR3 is TGTGCCAGTAGTATAGTAGCGGGAGGCATAAATGAGCAGTTCTTC.

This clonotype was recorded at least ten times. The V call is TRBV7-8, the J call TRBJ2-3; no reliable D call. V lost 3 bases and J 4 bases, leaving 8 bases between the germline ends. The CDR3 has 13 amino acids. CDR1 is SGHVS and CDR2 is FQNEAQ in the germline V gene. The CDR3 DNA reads TGTGCCAGCAGCTTCTCCCTCTCAGATACGCAGTATTTT. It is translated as CASSFSLSDTQYF. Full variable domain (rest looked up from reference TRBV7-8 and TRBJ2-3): GAGVSQSPRYKVAKRGQDVALRCDPISGHVSLFWYQQALGQGPEFLTYFQNEAQLDKSGLPSDRFFAERPEGSVSTLKIQRTQQEDSAVYLCASSFSLSDTQYFGPGTRLTVL.

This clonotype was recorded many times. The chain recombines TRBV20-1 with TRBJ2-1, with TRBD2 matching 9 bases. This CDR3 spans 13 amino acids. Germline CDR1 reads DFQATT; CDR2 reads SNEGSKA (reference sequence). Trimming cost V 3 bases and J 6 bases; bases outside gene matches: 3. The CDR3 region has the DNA TGCAGTGCTAGCCTAGCGGGGACCAATGAGCAGTTCTTC. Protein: CSASLAGTNEQFF.

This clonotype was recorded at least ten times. CDR3 region: CASSPPVADTQYF. In nucleotides, the CDR3 is TGTGCCAGCTCACCACCAGTTGCAGATACGCAGTATTTT. The chain is built from TRBV18 and TRBJ2-3; D remains ambiguous. CDR3 length: 13 residues. Trimming took off 0 bases at V and 4 bases at J, with 5 bases between the two ends. Germline values: CDR1 KGHSH, CDR2 LQKENI.

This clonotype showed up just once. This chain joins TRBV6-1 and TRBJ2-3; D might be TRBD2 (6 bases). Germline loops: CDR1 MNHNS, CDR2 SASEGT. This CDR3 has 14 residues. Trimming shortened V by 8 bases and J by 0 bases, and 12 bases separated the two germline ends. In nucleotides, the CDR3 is TGTGCCAGCCGAATCCGGGAGAGCACAGATACGCAGTATTTT. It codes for CASRIRESTDTQYF.

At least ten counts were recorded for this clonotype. CDR3 region: CASGLYLGGLAGVADTQYF. CDR3 nucleotides: TGTGCTAGTGGTTTGTATCTGGGGGGACTAGCGGGAGTGGCAGATACGCAGTATTTT. The chain is built from TRBV12-5 and TRBJ2-3; 14 bases map to TRBD2. The V gene's germline CDR1 is LGHNT and CDR2 FRNRAP. Trimming removed 2 bases from V and 4 bases from J; junction bases left unmatched: 11. The length of the CDR3 is 19 residues.

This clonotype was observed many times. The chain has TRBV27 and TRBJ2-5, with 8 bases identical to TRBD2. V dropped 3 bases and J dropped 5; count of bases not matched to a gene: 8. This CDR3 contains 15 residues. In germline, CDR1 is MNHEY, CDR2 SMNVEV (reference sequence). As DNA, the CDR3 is TGTGCCAGCAGTTTGTCTATAGCGGGAAGGGAGACCCAGTACTTC. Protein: CASSLSIAGRETQYF.

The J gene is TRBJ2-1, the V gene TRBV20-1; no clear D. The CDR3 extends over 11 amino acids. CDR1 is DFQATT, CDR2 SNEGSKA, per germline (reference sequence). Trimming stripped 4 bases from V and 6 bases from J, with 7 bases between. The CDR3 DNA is TGCAGTGCTATTTATTTCAATGAGCAGTTCTTC. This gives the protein CSAIYFNEQFF.

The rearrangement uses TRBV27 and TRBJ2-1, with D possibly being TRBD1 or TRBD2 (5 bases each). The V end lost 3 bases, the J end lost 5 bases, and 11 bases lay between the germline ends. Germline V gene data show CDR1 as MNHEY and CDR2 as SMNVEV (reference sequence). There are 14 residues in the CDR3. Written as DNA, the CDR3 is TGTGCCAGCAGTTTTGGGGGAGTAGACAATGAGCAGTTCTTC. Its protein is CASSFGGVDNEQFF.

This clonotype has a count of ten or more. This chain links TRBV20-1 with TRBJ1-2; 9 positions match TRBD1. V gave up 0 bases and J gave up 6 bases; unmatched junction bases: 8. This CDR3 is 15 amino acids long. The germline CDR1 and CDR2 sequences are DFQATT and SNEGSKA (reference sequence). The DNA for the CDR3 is TGCAGTGCTAGAGATCTCCACAGGGGGCTAAATGGCTACACCTTC. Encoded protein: CSARDLHRGLNGYTF.

The CDR3 DNA is TGCAGTCAACTGGGACTACAACGCACAGATACGCAGTATTTT. This sequence encodes CSQLGLQRTDTQYF. The rearrangement joins TRBV20-1 to TRBJ2-3, with 7 bases aligning to TRBD2. V trimming: 8 bases; J trimming: 1 base; junction bases outside the gene matches: 9. The CDR3 sequence is 14 residues long. Germline CDR1 reads DFQATT; CDR2 reads SNEGSKA (reference sequence).

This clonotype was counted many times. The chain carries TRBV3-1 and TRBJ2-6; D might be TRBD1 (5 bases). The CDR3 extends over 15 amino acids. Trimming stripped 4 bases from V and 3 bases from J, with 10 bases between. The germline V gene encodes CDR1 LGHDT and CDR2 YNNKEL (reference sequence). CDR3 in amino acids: CASSRQFGGANVLTF. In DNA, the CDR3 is TGTGCCAGCAGCCGACAGTTTGGTGGGGCCAACGTCCTGACTTTC. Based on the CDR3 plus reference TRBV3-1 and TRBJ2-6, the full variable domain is DTAVSQTPKYLVTQMGNDKSIKCEQNLGHDTMYWYKQDSKKFLKIMFSYNNKELIINETVPNRFSPKSPDKAHLNLHINSLELGDSAVYFCASSRQFGGANVLTFGAGSRLTVL.

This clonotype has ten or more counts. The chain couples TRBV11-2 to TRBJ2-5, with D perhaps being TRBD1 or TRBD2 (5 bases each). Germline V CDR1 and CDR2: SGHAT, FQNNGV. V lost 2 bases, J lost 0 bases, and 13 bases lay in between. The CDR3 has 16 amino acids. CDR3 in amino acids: CASSLLARGYQETQYF. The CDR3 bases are TGTGCCAGCAGCTTATTAGCCCGGGGCTACCAAGAGACCCAGTACTTC.

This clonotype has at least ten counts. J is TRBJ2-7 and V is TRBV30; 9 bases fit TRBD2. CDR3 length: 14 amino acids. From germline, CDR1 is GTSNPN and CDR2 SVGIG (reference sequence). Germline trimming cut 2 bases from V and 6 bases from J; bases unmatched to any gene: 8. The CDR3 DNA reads TGTGCCTGGAGTTTGGCGGGAGGGCCCCGCGAGCAGTACTTC. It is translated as CAWSLAGGPREQYF.

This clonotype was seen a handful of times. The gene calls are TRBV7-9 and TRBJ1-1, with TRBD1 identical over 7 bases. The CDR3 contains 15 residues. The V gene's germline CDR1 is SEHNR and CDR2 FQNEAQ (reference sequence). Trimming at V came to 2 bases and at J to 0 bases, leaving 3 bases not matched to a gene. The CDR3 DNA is TGTGCCAGCAGCTTATTGGGGACAGTGAACACTGAAGCTTTCTTT. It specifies CASSLLGTVNTEAFF.

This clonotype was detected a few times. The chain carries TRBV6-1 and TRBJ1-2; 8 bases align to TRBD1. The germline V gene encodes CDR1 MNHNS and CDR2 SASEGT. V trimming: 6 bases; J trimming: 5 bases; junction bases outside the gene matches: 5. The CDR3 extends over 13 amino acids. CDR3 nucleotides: TGTGCCAGCAGCATCGGGACAGGATATGGCTACACCTTC. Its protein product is CASSIGTGYGYTF.

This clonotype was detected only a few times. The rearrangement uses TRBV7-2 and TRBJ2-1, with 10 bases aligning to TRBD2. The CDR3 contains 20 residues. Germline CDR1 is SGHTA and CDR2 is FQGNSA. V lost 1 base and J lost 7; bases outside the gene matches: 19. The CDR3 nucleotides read TGTGCCAGCAGCTTAGGAAGGTCAGGGAAGCGGGAGGGGTTGAGAAATGAGCAGTTCTTC. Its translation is CASSLGRSGKREGLRNEQFF.

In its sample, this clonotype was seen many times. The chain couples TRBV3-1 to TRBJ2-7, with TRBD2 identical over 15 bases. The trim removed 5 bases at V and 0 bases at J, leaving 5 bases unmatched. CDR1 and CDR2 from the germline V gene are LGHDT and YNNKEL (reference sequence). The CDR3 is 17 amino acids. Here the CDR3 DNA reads TGTGCCAGCAGCGGAGGACTAGCGGGAGGGGGCTCCTACGAGCAGTACTTC. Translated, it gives CASSGGLAGGGSYEQYF.

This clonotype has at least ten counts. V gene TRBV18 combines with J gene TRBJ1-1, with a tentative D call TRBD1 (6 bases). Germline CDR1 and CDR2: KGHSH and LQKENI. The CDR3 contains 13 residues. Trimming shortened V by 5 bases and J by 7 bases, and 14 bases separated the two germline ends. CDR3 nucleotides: TGTGCCAGCTCAGAAAACAGGGCCATTGAAGCTTTCTTT. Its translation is CASSENRAIEAFF.